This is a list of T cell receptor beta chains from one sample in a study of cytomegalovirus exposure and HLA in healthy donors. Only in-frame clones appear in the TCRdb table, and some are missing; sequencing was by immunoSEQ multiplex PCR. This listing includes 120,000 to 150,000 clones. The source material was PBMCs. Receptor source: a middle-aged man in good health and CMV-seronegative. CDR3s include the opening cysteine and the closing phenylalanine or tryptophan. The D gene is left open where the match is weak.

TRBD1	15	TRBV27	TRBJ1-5	CASSITGGQDQPQHF	TGTGCCAGCAGCATAACAGGGGGCCAAGATCAGCCCCAGCATTTT
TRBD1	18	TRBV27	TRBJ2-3	CASSSVPGQVSSTDTQYF	TGTGCCAGCAGTTCCGTCCCGGGACAGGTCTCTAGCACAGATACGCAGTATTTT
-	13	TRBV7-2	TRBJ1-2	CASSLASAGGYTF	TGTGCCAGCAGCTTAGCGTCCGCCGGGGGCTACACCTTC
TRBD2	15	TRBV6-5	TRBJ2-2	CASSFAGGHTGELFF	TGTGCCAGCAGTTTTGCGGGGGGGCATACCGGGGAGCTGTTTTTT
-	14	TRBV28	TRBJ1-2	CASSLEAGDYGYTF	TGTGCCAGCAGTTTGGAGGCCGGGGACTATGGCTACACCTTC
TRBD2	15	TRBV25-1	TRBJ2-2	CASRPSGVNTGELFF	TGTGCCAGCAGACCTAGCGGGGTGAACACCGGGGAGCTGTTTTTT
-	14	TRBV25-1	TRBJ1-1	CASSAQGLNTEAFF	TGTGCCAGCAGTGCACAGGGCCTGAACACTGAAGCTTTCTTT
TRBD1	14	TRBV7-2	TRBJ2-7	CASSPRGQGYEQYF	TGTGCCAGCAGCCCAAGGGGACAGGGGTACGAGCAGTACTTC
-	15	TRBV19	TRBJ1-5	CASSTTATSNQPQHF	TGTGCCAGTAGTACAACGGCGACAAGCAATCAGCCCCAGCATTTT
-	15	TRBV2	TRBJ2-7	CASSDLRDNPYEQYF	TGTGCCAGCAGTGACCTACGGGACAACCCGTACGAGCAGTACTTC
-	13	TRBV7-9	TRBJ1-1	CASSLELQGEAFF	TGTGCCAGCAGCTTAGAGTTGCAGGGGGAAGCTTTCTTT
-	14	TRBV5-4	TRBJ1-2	CASGLRGAGRGYTF	TGTGCCAGCGGGCTCAGAGGCGCGGGGCGCGGCTACACCTTC
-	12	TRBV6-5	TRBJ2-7	CASSPQENEQYF	TGTGCCAGCAGTCCGCAGGAAAACGAGCAGTACTTC
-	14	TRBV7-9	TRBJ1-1	CASSLGPLNTEAFF	TGTGCCAGCAGCTTAGGCCCACTTAACACTGAAGCTTTCTTT
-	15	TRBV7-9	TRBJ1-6	CASSLVMPGNSPLHF	TGTGCCAGCAGCTTAGTGATGCCCGGTAATTCACCCCTCCACTTT
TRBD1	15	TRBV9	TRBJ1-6	CASSVEGQGFSPLHF	TGTGCCAGCAGCGTAGAGGGACAGGGGTTTTCACCCCTCCACTTT
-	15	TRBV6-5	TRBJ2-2	CASRVTGRTGGELFF	TGTGCCAGCAGGGTGACAGGCCGAACCGGCGGGGAGCTGTTTTTT
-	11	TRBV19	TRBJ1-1	CASSFGVKAFF	TGTGCCAGTAGTTTCGGGGTTAAAGCTTTCTTT
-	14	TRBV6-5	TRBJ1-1	CASIRGGMNTEAFF	TGTGCCAGCATCAGAGGGGGAATGAACACTGAAGCTTTCTTT
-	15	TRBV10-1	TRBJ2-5	CASSVDSREWETQYF	TGCGCCAGCAGTGTTGACTCCCGGGAATGGGAGACCCAGTACTTC
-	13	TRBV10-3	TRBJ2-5	CAISLSPGETQYF	TGTGCCATCAGCTTAAGCCCCGGAGAGACCCAGTACTTC
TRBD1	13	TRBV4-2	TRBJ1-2	CASRLQGAGGYTF	TGTGCCAGCAGGCTTCAGGGGGCCGGCGGCTACACCTTC
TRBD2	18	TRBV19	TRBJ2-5	CASSMVRLAGALQETQYF	TGTGCCAGTAGTATGGTAAGACTAGCGGGGGCCCTCCAAGAGACCCAGTACTTC